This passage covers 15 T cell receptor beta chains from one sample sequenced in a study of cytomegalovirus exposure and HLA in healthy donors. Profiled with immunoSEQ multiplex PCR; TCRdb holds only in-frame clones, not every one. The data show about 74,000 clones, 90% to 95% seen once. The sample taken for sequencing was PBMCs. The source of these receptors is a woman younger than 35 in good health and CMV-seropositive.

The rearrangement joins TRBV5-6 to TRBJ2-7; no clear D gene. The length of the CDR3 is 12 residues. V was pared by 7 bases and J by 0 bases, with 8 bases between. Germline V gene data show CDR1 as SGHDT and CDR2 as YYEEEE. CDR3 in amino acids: CASAGGSYEQYF. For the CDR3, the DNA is TGTGCCAGCGCCGGCGGCTCCTACGAGCAGTACTTC.

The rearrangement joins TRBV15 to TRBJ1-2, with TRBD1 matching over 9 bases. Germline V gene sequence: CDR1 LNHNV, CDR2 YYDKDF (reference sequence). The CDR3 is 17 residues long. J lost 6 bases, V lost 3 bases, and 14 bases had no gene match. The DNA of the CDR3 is TGTGCCACCAGCAGGGACGCAGACAGGGGGGGTTTGAATGGCTACACCTTC. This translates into CATSRDADRGGLNGYTF.

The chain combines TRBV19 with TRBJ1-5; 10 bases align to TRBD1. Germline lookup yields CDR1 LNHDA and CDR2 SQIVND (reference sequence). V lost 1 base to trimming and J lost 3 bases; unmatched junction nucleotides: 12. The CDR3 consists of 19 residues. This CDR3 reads CASSIGLGQGRGFNQPQHF. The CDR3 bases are TGTGCCAGTAGTATAGGGTTGGGACAGGGGAGGGGGTTCAATCAGCCCCAGCATTTT.

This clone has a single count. CDR3 DNA: TGTGCCAGCAGCGAGGGGGCCCTGGGGGCCAACGTCCTGACTTTC. It specifies CASSEGALGANVLTF. V usage is TRBV11-2 and J usage is TRBJ2-6; TRBD1 agrees at 7 bases. This CDR3 comprises 15 residues. CDR1 is SGHAT, CDR2 FQNNGV, per germline. V gave up 5 bases and J gave up 4 bases; unmatched junction bases: 5.

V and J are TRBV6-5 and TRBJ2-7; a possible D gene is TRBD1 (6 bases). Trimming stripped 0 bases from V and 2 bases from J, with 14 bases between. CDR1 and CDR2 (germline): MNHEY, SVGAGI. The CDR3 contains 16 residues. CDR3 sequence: CASSYSAGETTYEQYF. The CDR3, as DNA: TGTGCCAGCAGTTACTCGGCAGGGGAGACCACCTACGAGCAGTACTTC.

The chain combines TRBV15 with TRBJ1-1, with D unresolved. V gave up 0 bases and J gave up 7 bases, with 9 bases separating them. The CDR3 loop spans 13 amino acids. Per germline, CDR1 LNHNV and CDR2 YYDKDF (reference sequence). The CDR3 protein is CATSRDVGDEAFF. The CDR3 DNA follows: TGTGCCACCAGCAGAGATGTCGGTGATGAAGCTTTCTTT.

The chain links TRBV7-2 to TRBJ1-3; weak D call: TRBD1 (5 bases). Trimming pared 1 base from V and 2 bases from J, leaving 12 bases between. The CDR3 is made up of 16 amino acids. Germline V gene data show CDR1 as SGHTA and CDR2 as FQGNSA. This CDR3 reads CASSLVSRAAGNTIYF. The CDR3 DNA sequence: TGTGCCAGCAGCTTAGTGTCCAGGGCGGCTGGAAACACCATATATTTT.

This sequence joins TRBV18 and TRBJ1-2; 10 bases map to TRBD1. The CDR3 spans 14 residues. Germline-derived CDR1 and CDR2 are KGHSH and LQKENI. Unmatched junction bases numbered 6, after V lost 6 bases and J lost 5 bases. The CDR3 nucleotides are TGTGCCAGCTCCCAGGGACAGGGGCTATATGGCTACACCTTC. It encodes CASSQGQGLYGYTF.

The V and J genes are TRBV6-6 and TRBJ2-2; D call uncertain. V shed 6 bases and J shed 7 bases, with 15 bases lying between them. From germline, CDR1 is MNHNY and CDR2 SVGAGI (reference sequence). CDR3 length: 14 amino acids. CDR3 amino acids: CASRTNYLNGELFF. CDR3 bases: TGTGCCAGCAGAACCAACTATCTGAACGGGGAGCTGTTTTTT.

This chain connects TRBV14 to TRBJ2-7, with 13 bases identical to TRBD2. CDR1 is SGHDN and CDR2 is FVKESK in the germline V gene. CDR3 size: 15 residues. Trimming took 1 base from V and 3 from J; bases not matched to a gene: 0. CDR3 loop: CASSQGTSGGYEQYF. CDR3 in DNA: TGTGCCAGCAGCCAAGGGACTAGCGGGGGCTACGAGCAGTACTTC.

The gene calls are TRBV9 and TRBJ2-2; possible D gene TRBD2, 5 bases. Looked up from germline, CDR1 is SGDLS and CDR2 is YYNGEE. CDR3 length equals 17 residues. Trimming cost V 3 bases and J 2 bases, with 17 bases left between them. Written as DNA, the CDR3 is TGTGCCAGCAGCGGGACTTTCCACGGCCTTAACACCGGGGAGCTGTTTTTT. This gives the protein CASSGTFHGLNTGELFF.

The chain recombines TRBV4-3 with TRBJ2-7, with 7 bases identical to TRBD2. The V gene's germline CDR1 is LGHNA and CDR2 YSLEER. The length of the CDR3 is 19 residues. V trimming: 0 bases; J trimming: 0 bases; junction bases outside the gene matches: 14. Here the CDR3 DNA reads TGCGCCAGCAGCCAAGAACCCCCGGGGGGTGGCCGGAGCTCCTACGAGCAGTACTTC. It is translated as CASSQEPPGGGRSSYEQYF.

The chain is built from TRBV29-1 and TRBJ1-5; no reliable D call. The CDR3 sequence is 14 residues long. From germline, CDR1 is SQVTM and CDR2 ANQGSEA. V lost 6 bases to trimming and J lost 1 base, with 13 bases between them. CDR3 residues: CSVPAFESNQPQHF. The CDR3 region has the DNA TGCAGCGTCCCCGCCTTTGAGAGCAATCAGCCCCAGCATTTT.

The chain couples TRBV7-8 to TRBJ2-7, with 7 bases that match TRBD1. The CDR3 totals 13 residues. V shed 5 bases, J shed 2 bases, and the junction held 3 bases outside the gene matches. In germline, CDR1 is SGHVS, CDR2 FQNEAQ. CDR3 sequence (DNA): TGTGCCAGCAGCCGCGGACAGGCCTACGAGCAGTACTTC. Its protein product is CASSRGQAYEQYF.

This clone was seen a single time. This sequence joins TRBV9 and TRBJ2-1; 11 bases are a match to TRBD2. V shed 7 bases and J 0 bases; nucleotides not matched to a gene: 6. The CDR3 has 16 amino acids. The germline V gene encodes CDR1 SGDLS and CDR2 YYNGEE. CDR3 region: CASGRLAGTSYNEQFF. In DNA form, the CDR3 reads TGTGCCAGCGGGAGACTAGCGGGGACCTCCTACAATGAGCAGTTCTTC. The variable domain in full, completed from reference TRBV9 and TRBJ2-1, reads DSGVTQTPKHLITATGQRVTLRCSPRSGDLSVYWYQQSLDQGLQFLIQYYNGEERAKGNILERFSAQQFPDLHSELNLSSLELGDSALYFCASGRLAGTSYNEQFFGPGTRLTVL.